This TCR beta chain was recovered during a study of blood T cell repertoires in COVID-19 (dated by TCRdb to the early 2020s). General notes on the study: Collaborator samples came from the United States, Italy and Spain and covered acute and convalescent phases of COVID-19. HLA class I and class II types, where available, came from metadata supplied by the sample provider rather than from assay-based typing. Samples came from the ongoing ImmuneRACE study (first 160 participants) plus 1,254 subjects from 6 global collaborators. The sample metadata nearly always contained a de-identified subject ID, COVID-19 status, age in years and sex. The dataset comprised deeply sampled blood TCRbeta repertoires from subjects exposed to, actively infected with, or recovered from COVID-19. The material from the prospective study consisted of cDNA or gDNA derived from T cells, B-cell-depleted T cells, or PBMCs. The repertoires were made available in a free public database intended to serve as a resource for research on the immune response to SARS-CoV-2.

This clone was seen a single time. The antigen this receptor binds is unknown. Nothing much larger sits one base from this clone, and base qualities are not available. At one collaborating source in Seattle, patients were enrolled during active infection and were followed longitudinally through the course of disease. The collaborating institutions used their own protocols to collect whole blood in K2EDTA tubes. For TCRbeta analysis, collaborators shipped samples as frozen whole blood, isolated PBMCs, or DNA extracted from either of those sample types. General study outcomes and caveats: Clinical and demographic metadata were provided uncurated, with the amount varying by source and participant.

TCRbeta CDR3 regions were amplified from genomic DNA using the immunoSEQ Assay, a bias-controlled multiplex PCR. The authors processed their data as follows. Within the assay, amplification of reference gene primers was used to estimate how many nucleated cells each sample contained. To quantify the absolute abundance of each unique TCRbeta CDR3 rearrangement, sequence reads were collapsed and filtered. For each sample, productive Simpson clonality was calculated by taking the square root of Simpson's diversity index across productive rearrangements. Held by TCRdb, this immuneACCESS table contains in-frame sequences only and omits some clones. Under half of the omission traces to an unresolved V gene where checked; the cause of the rest is unknown. V, J and clone size derive from that table, while D and trimming were established from the DNA sequence. The sample yields some 190,000 clones; approximately 84% were counted once. The biggest ten clones account for about 7.8% of the sample.

This TCR was sampled from a woman of 80 years or more with COVID-19, enrolled during active disease. Sequencing used peripheral blood.

This receptor has the CDR3 CASSLRGGGDSEQFF. Read as DNA, the sequence is TGCGCCAGCAGCTTGAGGGGCGGGGGAGACAGTGAGCAGTTCTTC. Rearrangement joined TRBV5-1 to TRBJ2-1; TRBD2 matches 7 bases in the middle. From the germline V gene, CDR1 is SGHRS and CDR2 is YFSETQ. The CDR3, cysteine through phenylalanine, is 15 amino acids long. Only the CDR3 part of the read is kept: 45 bases, read in frame from the first base. Trimming accounts for 1 base at V and 9 bases at J, while the number of junction bases matched to no gene is 10.